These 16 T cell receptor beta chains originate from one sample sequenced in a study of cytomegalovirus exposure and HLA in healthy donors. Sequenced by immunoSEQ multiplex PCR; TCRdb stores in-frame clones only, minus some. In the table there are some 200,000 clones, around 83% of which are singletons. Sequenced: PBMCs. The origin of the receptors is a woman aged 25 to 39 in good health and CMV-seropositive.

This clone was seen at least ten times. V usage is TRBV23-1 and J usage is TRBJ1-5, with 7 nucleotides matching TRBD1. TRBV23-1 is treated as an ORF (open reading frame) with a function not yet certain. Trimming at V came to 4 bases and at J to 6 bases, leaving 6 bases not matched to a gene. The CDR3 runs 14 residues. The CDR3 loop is CASSPRQGSQPQHF. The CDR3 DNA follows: TGCGCCAGCAGTCCGCGACAGGGTAGTCAGCCCCAGCATTTT.

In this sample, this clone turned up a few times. The CDR3 here is CASSRRGEGETQYF. As DNA, the CDR3 is TGTGCCAGCAGCCGCAGGGGAGAGGGAGAGACCCAGTACTTC. This sequence joins TRBV2 and TRBJ2-5; a weak D match, TRBD1 (6 bases). Trimming cost V 6 bases and J 4 bases, with 15 bases left between them. CDR3 length equals 14 residues. Germline assignment: CDR1 SNHLY and CDR2 FYNNEI.

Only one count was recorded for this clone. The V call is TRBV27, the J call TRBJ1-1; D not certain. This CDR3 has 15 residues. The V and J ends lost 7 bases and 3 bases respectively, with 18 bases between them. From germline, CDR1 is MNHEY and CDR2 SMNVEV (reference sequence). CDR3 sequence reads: CASTYVSRGHTEAFF. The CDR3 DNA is TGTGCCAGCACCTACGTTTCAAGAGGTCACACTGAAGCTTTCTTT.

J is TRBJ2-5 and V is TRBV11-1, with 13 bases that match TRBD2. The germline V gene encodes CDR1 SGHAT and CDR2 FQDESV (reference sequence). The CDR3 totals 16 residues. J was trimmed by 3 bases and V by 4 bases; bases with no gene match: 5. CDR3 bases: TGTGCCAGCAGCTCCGGGACTAGCGGGAACAAAGAGACCCAGTACTTC. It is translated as CASSSGTSGNKETQYF.

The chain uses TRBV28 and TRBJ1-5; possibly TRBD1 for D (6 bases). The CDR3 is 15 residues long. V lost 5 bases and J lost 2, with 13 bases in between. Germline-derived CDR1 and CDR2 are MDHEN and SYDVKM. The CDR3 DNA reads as TGTGCCAGCAGTACTGACAGGTACGGCAATCAGCCCCAGCATTTT. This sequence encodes CASSTDRYGNQPQHF.

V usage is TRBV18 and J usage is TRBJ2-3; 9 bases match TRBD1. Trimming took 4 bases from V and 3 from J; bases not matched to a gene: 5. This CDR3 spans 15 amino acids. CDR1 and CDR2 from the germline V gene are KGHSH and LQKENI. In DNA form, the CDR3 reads TGTGCCAGCTCACAAAGACAGGGGGAAACAGATACGCAGTATTTT. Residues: CASSQRQGETDTQYF.

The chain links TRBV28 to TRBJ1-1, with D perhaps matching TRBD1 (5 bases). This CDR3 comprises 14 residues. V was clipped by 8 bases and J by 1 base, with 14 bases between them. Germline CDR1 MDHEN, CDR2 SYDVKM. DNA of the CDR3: TGTGCCAGCTACAGACGGGGGAAGAACACTGAAGCTTTCTTT. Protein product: CASYRRGKNTEAFF.

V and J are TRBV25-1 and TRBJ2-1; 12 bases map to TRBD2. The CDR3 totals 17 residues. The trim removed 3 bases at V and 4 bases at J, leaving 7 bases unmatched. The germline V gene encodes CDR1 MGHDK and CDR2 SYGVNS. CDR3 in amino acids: CASSDDGGLAGYNEQFF. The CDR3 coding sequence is TGTGCCAGCAGTGACGATGGGGGACTAGCGGGTTACAATGAGCAGTTCTTC.

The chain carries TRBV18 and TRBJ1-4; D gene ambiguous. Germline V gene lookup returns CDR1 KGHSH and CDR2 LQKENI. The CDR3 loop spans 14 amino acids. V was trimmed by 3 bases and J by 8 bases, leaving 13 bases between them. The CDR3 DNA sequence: TGTGCCAGCTCACCCCTCCAGGAGGGCGAAAAACTGTTTTTT. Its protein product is CASSPLQEGEKLFF.

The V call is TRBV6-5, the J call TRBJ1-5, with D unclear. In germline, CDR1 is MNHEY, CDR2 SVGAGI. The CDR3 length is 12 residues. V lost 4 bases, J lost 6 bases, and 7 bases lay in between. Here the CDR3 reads CASSSGPQPQHF. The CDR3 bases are TGTGCCAGCAGTTCTGGGCCTCAGCCCCAGCATTTT.

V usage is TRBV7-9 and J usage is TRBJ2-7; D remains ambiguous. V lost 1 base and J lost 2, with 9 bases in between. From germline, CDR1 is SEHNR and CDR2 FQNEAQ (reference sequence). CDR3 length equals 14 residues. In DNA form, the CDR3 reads TGTGCCAGCAGCTTAGGAGTGTTAGCCTACGAGCAGTACTTC. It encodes CASSLGVLAYEQYF.

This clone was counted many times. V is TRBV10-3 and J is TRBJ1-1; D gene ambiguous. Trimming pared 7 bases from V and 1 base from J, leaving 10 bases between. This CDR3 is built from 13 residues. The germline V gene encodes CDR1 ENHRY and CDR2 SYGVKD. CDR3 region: CAIKRVENTEAFF. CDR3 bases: TGTGCCATCAAGAGGGTTGAGAACACTGAAGCTTTCTTT.

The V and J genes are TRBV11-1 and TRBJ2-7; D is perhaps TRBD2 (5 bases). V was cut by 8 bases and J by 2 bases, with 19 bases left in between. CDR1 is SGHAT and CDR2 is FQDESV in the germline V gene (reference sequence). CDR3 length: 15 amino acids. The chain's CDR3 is CASRRTYEGPYEQYF. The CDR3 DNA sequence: TGTGCCAGCCGCCGGACCTATGAGGGCCCCTACGAGCAGTACTTC.

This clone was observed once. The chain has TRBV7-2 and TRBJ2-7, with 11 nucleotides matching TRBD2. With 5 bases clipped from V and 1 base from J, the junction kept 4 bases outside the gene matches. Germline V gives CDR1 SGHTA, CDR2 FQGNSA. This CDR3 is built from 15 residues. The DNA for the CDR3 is TGTGCCAGCAGCCTACTAGCGGGAGTGTCCTACGAGCAGTACTTC. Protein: CASSLLAGVSYEQYF.

The CDR3 bases are TGCGCCAGCAGCCCCCCCGGACAACGTAATGAAAAACTGTTTTTT. Its translation: CASSPPGQRNEKLFF. The J gene is TRBJ1-4, the V gene TRBV4-1; maybe TRBD1 (5 bases). Trimming cost V 4 bases and J 4 bases, with 13 bases left between them. The CDR3 covers 15 residues. Germline values: CDR1 MGHRA, CDR2 YSYEKL.

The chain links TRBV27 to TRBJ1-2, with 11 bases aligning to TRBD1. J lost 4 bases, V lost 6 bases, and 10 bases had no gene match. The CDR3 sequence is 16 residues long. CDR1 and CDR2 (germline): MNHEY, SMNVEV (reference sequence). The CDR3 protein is CASSLWGTGGSYGYTF. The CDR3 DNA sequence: TGTGCCAGCAGCCTTTGGGGGACAGGGGGAAGCTATGGCTACACCTTC.